This TCR beta chain was profiled in a study of shared clonotypes between healthy human individuals (TCRdb year 2020). At the level of the whole study: A couple of women and a few men aged 18 to 49 years were included in the cohort. Each donor's leukapheresis produced roughly between roughly 0.85 and 10 billion PBMCs. To increase sequencing depth and limit assay-specific biases, different laboratories used diverse techniques to prepare libraries and sequence TCR repertoires. To estimate repertoire size and how much clonotypes are shared between individuals, the study performed deep sequencing of blood TCR repertoires from a few healthy adults. For each donor, three plates each were used for CD4 naive and CD4 memory, two plates were used for CD8 naive, and one plate was used for CD8 memory. Paper-wide results and their limitations: Sampling was restricted to blood, and TCR repertoires in tissue are likely to differ from TCR repertoires in blood. Higher generation probabilities were observed for clonotypes shared by all four sorted-subset donors than for non-shared clonotypes. Across four donors, around 5% of naive CD4, approximately 4% of naive CD8, approximately 2.5% of memory CD4, and roughly 0.4% of memory CD8 clonotypes were shared. Based on pairwise subsampling, the degree of clonotype sharing among donors was expected to be affected by sequencing depth. Larger estimated clonotype richness was generally found for naive subsets than for memory subsets. The small number of donors limited the genetic and exposure-history diversity represented. Even with the large sequencing depth, rarefaction of the sorted-subset datasets indicated that sequencing was incomplete.

Healthy HIV-negative adults with no recently reported acute infections or vaccinations were included as donors. Every donor was a Caucasian adult living in Nashville, Tennessee, USA. CD4+ T cells were enriched through magnetic negative selection, after which naive cells were positively selected on CD45RA and the remaining negative fraction served as the memory subset. After blood collection by leukapheresis, PBMCs were isolated using Ficoll-Histopaque density gradient centrifugation and then cryopreserved in the vapor phase of liquid nitrogen. Analytical flow cytometry was used to check the purity and quantity of each magnetically sorted T cell population. Genomic DNA was isolated from every sorted fraction and measured by UV absorbance on a Nanodrop 2000c. Concerning this clone: The target of this receptor is not known. No base qualities exist here, and no much larger clone lies one base off it.

TCR CDR3 regions were amplified from genomic DNA by multiplex PCR using the deep immunoSEQ assay. Genomic DNA extracted from each cell subset was distributed evenly over all wells of several immunoSEQ 96-well plates, and each plate served as one replicate. For sorted subsets, approximately 190 ng of genomic DNA, equivalent to 25,000 to 30,000 T cell genomes, went into each replicate PCR. Purified libraries were measured with a Qubit 3.0 fluorometer, size-checked on a Bioanalyzer 2100, and measured again with the KAPA Library Quantification kit. Every immunoSEQ 96-well plate was sequenced on a separate single-read 150-cycle Illumina NextSeq 550 flow cell. Under the source paper's analysis protocol: The immunoSEQ output contained only junctional sequences without quality scores, so filtering could not match that applied to full-length reads. Sequences were annotated with PyIR, a Python wrapper for IgBLAST v1.9, and V/J genes and CDR3 were assigned using IMGT germline references. Reads were removed for weak V/J assignments (E-value above 1e-6), missing CDR3, stop codons, out-of-frame junctions, or ambiguous translated residues. V3J clonotypes were defined as sequences sharing an identical inferred V gene, J gene, and CDR3 amino acid sequence. The percentage overlap between two repertoires was calculated by dividing the number of shared unique clonotypes by the size of the smaller repertoire. Richness of each repertoire was evaluated using RTK rarefaction, the Chao1 estimator, and Recon v2.1 estimates of unobserved clonotypes. OLGA was used to compute generation probabilities for all TCRbeta clonotypes that the gDNA method yielded from a few donors. Here the immuneACCESS table is served through TCRdb, limited to in-frame sequences with V and J called. Missing clones are a known gap in these copies; in checked studies unresolved V genes cover under half, and the rest lacks a known reason. Clone size and V and J calls were adopted from that table, with D and trimming inferred from the DNA. The sample yields 2 million or so clones; roughly 96% were counted once. The leading ten clones occupy 0.13% of the sample.

The CDR3 runs 15 amino acids, cysteine and phenylalanine included. The sequence is cut down to CDR3 DNA, 45 bases in frame from base 1. V drops 2 bases and J drops 4 bases, leaving 12 bases in between. Sequences MGHDK (CDR1) and SYGVNS (CDR2) are obtained from the germline V gene. Recombination connected TRBV25-1 to TRBJ2-1, with the D gene tentatively TRBD1 or TRBD2, based on 5 matching bases in each. Sequenced sample: naive CD4+ T cells sorted from blood. In light of the paper, this sample's cell subset or site label describes: CD45RA+ positively selected. The TCR originated in a man aged 18 to 35 in good health. The nucleotides read TGTGCCAGCAGTGAAGGGGGTCTATTTTACAATGAGCAGTTCTTC. Its translation is CASSEGGLFYNEQFF. With the rest looked up from the reference TRBV25-1 and TRBJ2-1 genes rather than sequenced, the full variable domain is EADIYQTPRYLVIGTGKKITLECSQTMGHDKMYWYQQDPGMELHLIHYSYGVNSTEKGDLSSESTVSRIRTEHFPLTLESARPSHTSQYLCASSEGGLFYNEQFFGPGTRLTVL.